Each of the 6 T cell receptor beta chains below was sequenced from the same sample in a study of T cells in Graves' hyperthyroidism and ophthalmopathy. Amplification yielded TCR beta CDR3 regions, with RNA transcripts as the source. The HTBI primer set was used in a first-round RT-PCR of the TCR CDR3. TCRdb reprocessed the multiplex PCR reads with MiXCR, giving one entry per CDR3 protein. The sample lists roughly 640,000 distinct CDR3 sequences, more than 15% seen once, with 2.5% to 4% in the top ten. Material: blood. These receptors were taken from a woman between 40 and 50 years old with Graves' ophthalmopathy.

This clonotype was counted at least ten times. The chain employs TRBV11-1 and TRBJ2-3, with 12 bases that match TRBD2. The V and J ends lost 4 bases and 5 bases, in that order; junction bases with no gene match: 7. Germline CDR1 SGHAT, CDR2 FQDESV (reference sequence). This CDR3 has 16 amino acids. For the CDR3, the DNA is TGTGCCAGCAGCTCACCTAGCGGGAGGGAAGTAGATACGCAGTATTTT. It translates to CASSSPSGREVDTQYF. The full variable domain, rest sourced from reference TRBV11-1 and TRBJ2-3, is EAEVAQSPRYKITEKSQAVAFWCDPISGHATLYWYRQILGQGPELLVQFQDESVVDDSQLPKDRFSAERLKGVDSTLKIQPAELGDSAMYLCASSSPSGREVDTQYFGPGTRLTVL.

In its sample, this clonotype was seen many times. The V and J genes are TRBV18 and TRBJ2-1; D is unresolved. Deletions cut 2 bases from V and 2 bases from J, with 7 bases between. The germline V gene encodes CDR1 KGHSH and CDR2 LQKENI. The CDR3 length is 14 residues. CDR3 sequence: CASSPRLAYNEQFF. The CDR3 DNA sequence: TGTGCCAGCTCACCAAGACTTGCCTACAATGAGCAGTTCTTC.

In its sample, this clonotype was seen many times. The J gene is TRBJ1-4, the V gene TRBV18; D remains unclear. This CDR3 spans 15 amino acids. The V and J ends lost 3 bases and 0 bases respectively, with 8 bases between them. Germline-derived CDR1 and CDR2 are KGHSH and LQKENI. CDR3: CASSPKTTTNEKLFF. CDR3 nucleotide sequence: TGTGCCAGCTCACCCAAGACGACAACTAATGAAAAACTGTTTTTT.

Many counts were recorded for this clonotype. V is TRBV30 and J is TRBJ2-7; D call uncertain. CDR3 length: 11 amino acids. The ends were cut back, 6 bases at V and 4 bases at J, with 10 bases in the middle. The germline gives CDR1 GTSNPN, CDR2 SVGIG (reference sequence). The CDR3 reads CACQGSYEQYF. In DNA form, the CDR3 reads TGTGCCTGCCAAGGAAGTTACGAGCAGTACTTC.

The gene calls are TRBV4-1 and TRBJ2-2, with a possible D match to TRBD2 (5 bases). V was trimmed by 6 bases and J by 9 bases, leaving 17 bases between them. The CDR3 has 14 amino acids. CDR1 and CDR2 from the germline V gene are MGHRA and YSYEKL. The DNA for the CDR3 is TGCGCCAGCAGGGGTCTAGCACCTCCCCGGGAGCTGTTTTTT. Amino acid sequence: CASRGLAPPRELFF.

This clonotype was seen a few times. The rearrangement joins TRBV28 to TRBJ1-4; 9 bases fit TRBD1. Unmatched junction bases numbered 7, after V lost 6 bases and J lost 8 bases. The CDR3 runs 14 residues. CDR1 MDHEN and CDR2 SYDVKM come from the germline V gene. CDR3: CASRSGTGKEKLFF. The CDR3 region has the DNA TGTGCCAGCAGATCGGGGACAGGGAAGGAAAAACTGTTTTTT.